The 8 T cell receptor beta chains given below trace back to one sample, sequenced in a study of shared clonotypes between healthy human individuals. Repertoires were generated with immunoSEQ multiplex PCR, while TCRdb's copy carries only in-frame clones and drops some. The sample lists about 490,000 clones, approximately 82% seen once, with around 11% in the top ten. The sequencing input was PBMCs. The receptors shown here come from a woman between 35 and 50 years old in good health. Some clones in this sample may be carry-over from other donors' samples.

V usage is TRBV9 and J usage is TRBJ2-1, with unresolved D. Trimming stripped 2 bases from V and 3 bases from J, with 15 bases between. The CDR3 length is 16 residues. The germline gives CDR1 SGDLS, CDR2 YYNGEE. CDR3 in amino acids: CASSVFKGGGYNEQFF. The CDR3 coding sequence is TGTGCCAGCAGCGTCTTCAAAGGCGGTGGCTACAATGAGCAGTTCTTC.

This chain joins TRBV21-1 and TRBJ2-7; the table's D call TRBD2 went unverified against the DNA. TRBV21-1 is annotated as a pseudogene. The CDR3 runs to 18 residues. The CDR3 spells CASSPGLAGGLKPYEQYF. In nucleotides, the CDR3 is TGTGCCAGCAGCCCGGGACTAGCGGGAGGGCTTAAACCCTACGAGCAGTACTTC.

The CDR3 nucleotides read TGTGCCAGCAGCCTCTCCTCCATCCACGAGCAGTACTTC. Translating it yields CASSLSSIHEQYF. This rearrangement joins TRBV7-2 to TRBJ2-7; D gene ambiguous. The V end was cut by 5 bases, the J end by 5 bases, with 13 bases between. The CDR3 totals 13 residues. The germline V gene has CDR1 SGHTA and CDR2 FQGNSA.

V gene TRBV13 combines with J gene TRBJ2-3; 10 positions agree with TRBD2. CDR1 and CDR2 (germline): PRHDT, FYEKMQ (reference sequence). Germline trimming cut 5 bases from V and 2 bases from J; bases unmatched to any gene: 7. The CDR3 runs to 16 residues. The CDR3 nucleotides are TGTGCCAGCAGCCCCTTTACTAGCGGGAACACAGATACGCAGTATTTT. Translated, it gives CASSPFTSGNTDTQYF.

This clone was detected ten times or more. Other DNA sequences in the sample encode the same CDR3. J is TRBJ2-3 and V is TRBV19; maybe TRBD1 (5 bases). The V end was cut by 1 base, the J end by 0 bases, with 5 bases between. CDR3 length equals 14 residues. The germline V gene encodes CDR1 LNHDA and CDR2 SQIVND (reference sequence). The CDR3 DNA is TGTGCCAGTAGTATAGGGACAAGCACAGATACGCAGTATTTT. This translates into CASSIGTSTDTQYF.

This clone was picked up a small number of times. The chain links TRBV6-1 to TRBJ2-5; 10 bases are a match to TRBD1. Germline CDR1 reads MNHNS; CDR2 reads SASEGT. CDR3 length equals 12 residues. V shed 6 bases, J shed 7 bases, and the junction held 2 bases outside the gene matches. For the CDR3, the DNA is TGTGCCAGCAGGTGGACAGGGGGGACCCAGTACTTC. Amino acid sequence: CASRWTGGTQYF.

The chain recombines TRBV11-2 with TRBJ2-1, with TRBD2 identical over 13 bases. J gave up 2 bases and V 3 bases, and 7 bases lay outside the gene matches. Looked up from germline, CDR1 is SGHAT and CDR2 is FQNNGV. The CDR3 consists of 18 residues. This chain's CDR3 is CASSFPTSGRTTYNEQFF. In nucleotides, the CDR3 is TGTGCCAGCAGCTTTCCGACTAGCGGGAGGACGACCTACAATGAGCAGTTCTTC.

The genes are TRBV7-2 and TRBJ2-1; D is possibly TRBD1 (5 bases). Germline V CDR1 and CDR2: SGHTA, FQGNSA. Trimming cost V 1 base and J 5 bases, with 18 bases left between them. The CDR3 consists of 17 residues. CDR3 DNA sequence: TGTGCCAGCAGCTTAGGCGGCAGGGTACTGATACACAATGAGCAGTTCTTC. It yields the protein CASSLGGRVLIHNEQFF.